The 14 T cell receptor beta chains below all came from one sample that was sequenced in a study of regulatory T cells in long-lasting Graves disease. Relying on iRepertoire HTBI primers and Arm-PCR of CDR3 regions, the team built TCR beta libraries. TCRdb used MiXCR to reprocess the multiplex PCR reads, holding one entry per CDR3 protein. The data hold around 470,000 distinct CDR3 sequences, with about 15% observed a single time. This sample's time point: newly diagnosed GD, antithyroid drugs for less than 3 months. PBMC-derived RNA was used for the TCR library. The same sample was also studied in work on T cells in Graves' hyperthyroidism and ophthalmopathy.

Sequencing was performed on peripheral blood mononuclear cells (PBMCs), taken at new diagnosis, from a patient treated with antithyroid drugs. The receptors derive from a woman aged 45-60 years with Graves disease.

At least ten counts were recorded for this clonotype. The rearrangement joins TRBV3-1 to TRBJ2-3; D is perhaps TRBD1 (5 bases). The CDR3 totals 15 residues. Trimming stripped 1 base from V and 0 bases from J, with 8 bases between. Germline CDR1 is LGHDT and CDR2 is YNNKEL (reference sequence). CDR3 sequence reads: CASSQGAGSTDTQYF. CDR3 DNA: TGTGCCAGCAGCCAAGGGGCAGGGAGCACAGATACGCAGTATTTT.

This clonotype has only one observation. The rearrangement uses TRBV20-1 and TRBJ2-4, with TRBD1 as a possible D gene (6 bases). This CDR3 has 12 amino acids. Per germline, CDR1 DFQATT and CDR2 SNEGSKA (reference sequence). V was pared by 6 bases and J by 5 bases, with 11 bases between. The CDR3 DNA follows: TGCAGTGCCGCAACAGGGCAAAACATTCAGTACTTC. Translated: CSAATGQNIQYF.

This clonotype was seen a single time. J is TRBJ2-5 and V is TRBV10-3, with 12 bases lining up with TRBD2. The CDR3 loop spans 17 amino acids. V was clipped by 2 bases and J by 5 bases; unmatched bases: 9. CDR1 is ENHRY and CDR2 is SYGVKD in the germline V gene. CDR3 amino acids: CAISEGLAGPPRETQYF. For the CDR3, the DNA is TGTGCCATCAGTGAGGGACTAGCGGGACCGCCCCGGGAGACCCAGTACTTC.

The rearrangement links TRBV6-1 to TRBJ2-5, with D unclear. The CDR3 runs 13 residues. The germline gives CDR1 MNHNS, CDR2 SASEGT. The V end lost 6 bases, the J end lost 1 base, and 9 bases lay between the germline ends. CDR3 nucleotides: TGTGCCAGCAGCAGGATTTTCCAAGAGACCCAGTACTTC. Its translation is CASSRIFQETQYF.

This clonotype occurred a few times. V is TRBV9 and J is TRBJ2-3; 13 positions agree with TRBD2. Germline values: CDR1 SGDLS, CDR2 YYNGEE. The CDR3 loop spans 16 amino acids. The V and J ends lost 0 bases and 4 bases, in that order; junction bases with no gene match: 2. Written as DNA, the CDR3 is TGTGCCAGCAGCGTAGCACTAGCGGGAGGGTCAGATACGCAGTATTTT. Its protein is CASSVALAGGSDTQYF.

This clonotype was detected many times. The CDR3 loop is CASSLAGAPTDTQYF. CDR3 coding DNA: TGTGCCAGCAGCTTAGCGGGAGCCCCCACAGATACGCAGTATTTT. The chain employs TRBV2 and TRBJ2-3, with 9 bases lining up with TRBD2. Per germline, CDR1 SNHLY and CDR2 FYNNEI. CDR3 length equals 15 residues. J lost 2 bases, V lost 6 bases, and 6 bases had no gene match.

In its sample, this clonotype was seen many times. The chain combines TRBV18 with TRBJ2-1, with TRBD1 identical over 10 bases. The CDR3 extends over 16 amino acids. V lost 3 bases to trimming and J lost 7 bases; unmatched junction nucleotides: 9. Looked up from germline, CDR1 is KGHSH and CDR2 is LQKENI. This CDR3 is CASSPRWDRGKNEQFF. Written as DNA, the CDR3 is TGTGCCAGCTCACCGAGATGGGACAGGGGAAAGAATGAGCAGTTCTTC.

The CDR3: CASSPGQGEYEQYF. DNA for the CDR3: TGCGCCAGCAGCCCGGGACAGGGTGAGTACGAGCAGTACTTC. The chain carries TRBV5-1 and TRBJ2-7, with 9 bases lining up with TRBD1. The CDR3 has 14 residues. V trimming: 4 bases; J trimming: 4 bases; junction bases outside the gene matches: 6. CDR1 is SGHRS and CDR2 is YFSETQ in the germline V gene. The full variable domain, its missing parts supplied by reference TRBV5-1 and TRBJ2-7, is KAGVTQTPRYLIKTRGQQVTLSCSPISGHRSVSWYQQTPGQGLQFLFEYFSETQRNKGNFPGRFSGRQFSNSRSEMNVSTLELGDSALYLCASSPGQGEYEQYFGPGTRLTVT.

The table lists this clonotype with many counts. The chain recombines TRBV2 with TRBJ2-2; 12 bases map to TRBD2. Trimming took 7 bases from V and 4 from J; bases not matched to a gene: 10. Germline V lookup: CDR1 SNHLY, CDR2 FYNNEI. There are 17 residues in the CDR3. The CDR3 coding sequence is TGTGCCAGCAAAGTGACTAGCGGGAGCAAGGGCACCGGGGAGCTGTTTTTT. As protein: CASKVTSGSKGTGELFF. Based on the CDR3 plus reference TRBV2 and TRBJ2-2, the full variable domain is EPEVTQTPSHQVTQMGQEVILRCVPISNHLYFYWYRQILGQKVEFLVSFYNNEISEKSEIFDDQFSVERPDGSNFTLKIRSTKLEDSAMYFCASKVTSGSKGTGELFFGEGSRLTVL.

This clonotype was counted only a few times. The chain has TRBV18 and TRBJ2-2, with 11 positions matching TRBD1. From germline, CDR1 is KGHSH and CDR2 LQKENI. Losses at the gene ends were 0 bases for V and 6 bases for J; bases not matched to a gene: 0. The CDR3 covers 15 residues. This chain's CDR3 is CASSPPGQGAGELFF. CDR3 DNA: TGTGCCAGCTCACCACCGGGACAGGGGGCCGGGGAGCTGTTTTTT. Using reference TRBV18 and TRBJ2-2 for the parts outside the CDR3, the full variable domain is NAGVMQNPRHLVRRRGQEARLRCSPMKGHSHVYWYRQLPEEGLKFMVYLQKENIIDESGMPKERFSAEFPKEGPSILRIQQVVRGDSAAYFCASSPPGQGAGELFFGEGSRLTVL.

This clonotype was seen at least ten times. The rearrangement uses TRBV12-3 or TRBV12-4 and TRBJ1-5; TRBD1 aligns across 7 bases. CDR3 length equals 16 residues. The junction had 11 bases not matched to a gene; V was cut back by 8 bases and J by 1 base. CDR3 DNA: TGTGCCAGCTCATACGGAGGGGGCTTGAGCAATCAGCCCCAGCATTTT. This translates into CASSYGGGLSNQPQHF.

There are many counts of this clonotype. This chain joins TRBV30 and TRBJ1-1; D unclear. Trimming stripped 4 bases from V and 6 bases from J, with 9 bases between. This CDR3 comprises 11 residues. CDR1 is GTSNPN and CDR2 is SVGIG in the germline V gene (reference sequence). CDR3 sequence (DNA): TGTGCCTGGACCCAGGCTTCTGAAGCTTTCTTT. Translating it yields CAWTQASEAFF.

This sequence joins TRBV7-2 and TRBJ2-1, with D possibly matching TRBD2 (7 bases). V lost 1 base and J 9 bases, leaving 10 bases between the germline ends. The V gene's germline CDR1 is SGHTA and CDR2 FQGNSA. There are 13 residues in the CDR3. CDR3 sequence: CASSLGGGLEQFF. CDR3 nucleotides: TGTGCCAGCAGCTTAGGGGGGGGCCTTGAGCAGTTCTTC.

The CDR3 reads CASSPRKAGDLGETQYF. CDR3 nucleotide sequence: TGTGCCAGCTCACCAAGAAAAGCGGGAGATTTGGGAGAGACCCAGTACTTC. This rearrangement joins TRBV18 to TRBJ2-5; 8 bases line up with TRBD2. The germline V gene has CDR1 KGHSH and CDR2 LQKENI. CDR3 length equals 17 residues. V dropped 2 bases and J dropped 4; count of bases not matched to a gene: 12.